This T cell receptor (beta chain) was sequenced during a study of cytomegalovirus exposure and HLA in healthy donors. Points from the study as a whole: As confirmed in vitro, three CMV-associated chains were specific for CMV antigens.

This clone showed up just once. As yet, its antigen is unknown. Trimming took 4 bases from V and 1 from J, leaving 11 bases between them. Looked up from germline, CDR1 is MNHNS and CDR2 is SASEGT. The length of the CDR3 is 15 residues. Primers included in the PCR were 60 Vbeta and 13 Jbeta primers. The data were produced by immunoSEQ multiplex PCR, yet TCRdb's version contains in-frame clones alone and is incomplete. The table shows some 130,000 clones, with less than 80% occurring only once. The genes are TRBV6-1 and TRBJ1-5, with D perhaps matching TRBD1 (5 bases). Sequenced sample: PBMCs. The clonotype was recovered from a female donor in good health and CMV-seropositive. This chain's CDR3 is CASSGGRGSNQPQHF. CDR3 nucleotide sequence: TGTGCCAGCAGTGGGGGCCGGGGGAGCAATCAGCCCCAGCATTTT.